This T cell receptor beta chain was observed in a study of cytomegalovirus exposure and HLA in healthy donors. Notes on this clone: Antigen unknown.

Study-wide findings and caveats: After further analysis at a later stage, 16,951 TCR beta sequences were associated with HLA alleles at 0.05 false discovery rate.

Use of 60 Vbeta and 13 Jbeta primers characterized the PCR. Method: immunoSEQ multiplex PCR; TCRdb's copy keeps in-frame clones and lacks some. In the table there are about 160,000 clones, 60% to 80% of which are singletons. Per the germline V gene, CDR1 is SGHAT and CDR2 is FQNNGV. The CDR3 has 17 amino acids. With 3 bases clipped from V and 4 bases from J, the junction kept 14 bases outside the gene matches. Sequenced: PBMCs. The J gene is TRBJ2-7, the V gene TRBV11-2, with 8 bases that match TRBD2. This TCR was recovered from a man aged 25 to 45 in good health and CMV-seropositive. CDR3 sequence reads: CASSLGPGLAELYEQYF. The CDR3 nucleotides read TGTGCCAGCAGCTTGGGCCCAGGACTAGCAGAACTTTACGAGCAGTACTTC.